This T cell receptor beta chain emerged from a study of human T cells and chemical hapten exposure (dated by TCRdb to 2020 to 2022). Broadly, across the study: For sensitization, 2% DPC in acetone was applied to an approximately 2 cm by approximately 2 cm area of upper inner arm skin. Libraries were combined into a pool for sequencing, and differences in TCR yield between samples came mainly from small differences in library volumes within the pool. Throughout the roughly 25-week study period, patients were also given weekly therapeutic DPC doses on the scalp. For TCR sequencing, blood came from 25 to 30 alopecia patients at anywhere from one to four time points (pre-sensitization, 2, 6 and 24 weeks). This study followed changes in the peripheral blood TCR repertoire in vivo during primary and secondary sensitization of alopecia patients to the hapten diphenylcyclopropenone (DPC). Patch testing was done on the upper back using Finn chambers containing 0.01% DPC, and results were scored after 6 days according to International Contact Dermatitis Research Group standards. Blood samples were taken from patients before sensitization (week 0) and at 2, 6 and about 24 weeks after DPC sensitization. The mostly female patient cohort included alopecia areata with under or over 50% scalp involvement, alopecia totalis and alopecia universalis. Here is what the overall study found, with its caveats: The number of TCRs above 1 in 1000 frequency did not change with DPC sensitization; there was no evidence of global repertoire structure alterations. Expanded TCRs formed significantly more large CDR3 similarity clusters than pre-sensitization or healthy control sets, consistent with antigen-driven responses. Because all patients had alopecia, a presumed autoimmune disease, the immune response of the patients might differ from that of healthy individuals. Repeated subsampling changed both the strength of the expansion versus patch-test correlation and the threshold at which that correlation became significant. Patch test score was positively correlated with the number of PT1 expanded TCRs, with significance at thresholds 8, 16 and 32 but not at 4.

The method was RACE. Sequenced on a NextSeq 500. During library preparation, unique molecular identifiers were attached to individual cDNA molecules so that TCRs could be counted in a quantitative, reproducible way. From each blood RNA sample, both TCR alpha and TCR beta chains were sequenced. On the study's bioinformatics: A median of roughly 99,000 TCRs per sample was observed, with a range of about 23,224 to 700,000. V, J and CDR3 annotation of the TCR reads was performed with the Decombinator software suite. To make PS versus PT1 abundance plots, every sample was subsampled to the same number of TCRs (28,000). TCRs were defined as expanded if absent before sensitization and observed at least eight times at the 2-week time point. Through fastp at Q25 and MiXCR, TCRdb rebuilt clones from the public reads, retaining in-frame beta chains. Under each unique CDR3 protein, matching rows form one entry showing the most common genes and DNA. TCRdb, rather than the study authors, made the V and J calls. The sample has about 120,000 distinct CDR3 sequences on record, around an eighth of them singletons. Clones ranked in the top ten supply around 2.8% of the sample.

In its sample, this clonotype was seen a few times. This clone's antigen is unknown. Per-nucleotide qualities are absent, and no much larger clonotype sits a single base away. The sample's time point label is to be understood as: pre-sensitization, week 0. Read against the paper, the sample's treatment or condition label means: therapeutic diphenylcyclopropenone sensitization with weekly scalp DPC. At each patch-test visit, blood was drawn before the patch test was applied. Patients were considered eligible if aged 18 to 70, diagnosed with alopecia and deemed suitable for DPC therapy, and patients were excluded if pregnant. Total RNA was isolated from unfractionated whole blood collected in Tempus Blood RNA tubes. From the cysteine up to the phenylalanine, the CDR3 has a length of 17 residues. Solely the CDR3 DNA is kept, with 51 bases framed from the first base. CDR1 and CDR2, per the germline V gene, are SGHTA and FQGNSA. V trim: 0 bases; J trim: 6 bases; unmatched bases: 5.

The rearrangement joined TRBV7-2 to TRBJ2-1; a stretch of 13 junction bases matches TRBD2. This sequence was found in a woman between 18 and 29 years old with alopecia areata. Some clones in this sample may be carry-over from other donors' samples. Sequencing used whole blood, obtained in connection with sensitization to the hapten diphenylcyclopropenone (DPC). The nucleotide sequence is TGTGCCAGCAGCTTAGCGCTTAGGACTAGCGGGGGCAATGAGCAGTTCTTC. The translation is CASSLALRTSGGNEQFF.